The following is a TCR beta chain sequence with its context. The CDR3 length is 15 residues. Per germline, CDR1 SGHVS and CDR2 FQNEAQ. The V and J ends lost 5 bases and 0 bases respectively, with 13 bases between them. The protocol was immunoSEQ multiplex PCR, while the TCRdb copy is restricted to in-frame clones and leaves out a portion. This table holds 2,500,000 or so clones, roughly 92% found once. The source of the sample is a study of shared clonotypes between healthy human individuals. Study as a whole: CD8 memory received one plate per donor, CD8 naive two, CD4 memory three and CD4 naive three.

This receptor was obtained from a man between 18 and 29 years old in good health. The chain has TRBV7-8 and TRBJ2-5; either TRBD1 or TRBD2 may fit D (5 bases each). Sequencing used naive CD4+ T cells sorted from blood. The sample's subset: CD45RA+ positively selected. The CDR3 DNA reads as TGTGCCAGCAGCCGGCCGGGGACCTACCAAGAGACCCAGTACTTC. It yields the protein CASSRPGTYQETQYF.